The next 21 T cell receptor beta chains were all read from a single sample in a study of cytomegalovirus exposure and HLA in healthy donors. It was with 60 Vbeta and 13 Jbeta primers that the PCR ran. The repertoire was sequenced with immunoSEQ multiplex PCR; TCRdb's copy has only in-frame clones and lacks some. The table lists around 210,000 clones, over 75% of them singletons, with approximately 0.49% in the top ten. The sequencing input was PBMCs. The receptors here all came from a boy younger than 18 in good health and CMV-seronegative.

The J gene is TRBJ2-3, the V gene TRBV9; 9 nucleotides align to TRBD2. Germline CDR1 is SGDLS and CDR2 is YYNGEE. The CDR3 has 14 amino acids. V lost 10 bases to trimming and J lost 4 bases; unmatched junction nucleotides: 10. The chain's CDR3 is CAGSGSEGADTQYF. The CDR3 bases are TGTGCCGGTAGCGGGAGTGAAGGCGCAGATACGCAGTATTTT. The full variable domain, rest sourced from reference TRBV9 and TRBJ2-3, is DSGVTQTPKHLITATGQRVTLRCSPRSGDLSVYWYQQSLDQGLQFLIQYYNGEERAKGNILERFSAQQFPDLHSELNLSSLELGDSALYFCAGSGSEGADTQYFGPGTRLTVL.

This clone was picked up a small number of times. J is TRBJ2-7 and V is TRBV2; a possible D gene is TRBD2 (6 bases). V gave up 7 bases and J gave up 2 bases, with 15 bases separating them. This CDR3 spans 14 amino acids. CDR1 and CDR2 (germline): SNHLY, FYNNEI. The CDR3 region is CASTRRGLTYEQYF. As DNA, the CDR3 is TGTGCCAGCACCCGACGGGGACTTACCTACGAGCAGTACTTC. Complete variable domain (other parts from reference TRBV2 and TRBJ2-7): EPEVTQTPSHQVTQMGQEVILRCVPISNHLYFYWYRQILGQKVEFLVSFYNNEISEKSEIFDDQFSVERPDGSNFTLKIRSTKLEDSAMYFCASTRRGLTYEQYFGPGTRLTVT.

The genes are TRBV7-9 and TRBJ1-2; 7 nucleotides match TRBD1. The ends lost 4 bases at V and 5 bases at J; junction bases unmatched: 10. CDR1 SEHNR and CDR2 FQNEAQ come from the germline V gene (reference sequence). This CDR3 is built from 15 residues. CDR3 loop: CASSSTTGVVYGYTF. CDR3 sequence (DNA): TGTGCCAGCAGCTCGACCACAGGGGTCGTTTATGGCTACACCTTC.

CDR3 loop: CASSPDSMNTGELFF. The CDR3 nucleotides read TGTGCCAGCAGCCCGGACTCAATGAACACCGGGGAGCTGTTTTTT. The chain links TRBV7-6 to TRBJ2-2; D is possibly TRBD2 (5 bases). Germline V gene data show CDR1 as SGHVS and CDR2 as FNYEAQ. V lost 5 bases to trimming and J lost 1 base, with 11 bases between them. The CDR3 contains 15 residues.

This clone was recorded only once. This chain uses TRBV29-1 with TRBJ2-5, with TRBD2 matching 13 bases. CDR1 and CDR2 from the germline V gene are SQVTM and ANQGSEA. With 6 bases clipped from V and 2 bases from J, the junction kept 6 bases outside the gene matches. The CDR3 covers 15 residues. In DNA, the CDR3 is TGCAGCGTCCCGGGACTAGCGGGACAACAAGAGACCCAGTACTTC. The encoded protein is CSVPGLAGQQETQYF.

V and J are TRBV5-1 and TRBJ1-2, with D uncertain. V lost 2 bases and J lost 6, with 11 bases in between. The germline V gene has CDR1 SGHRS and CDR2 YFSETQ. CDR3 length equals 13 residues. The CDR3 is CASSFGRGDGYTF. For the CDR3, the DNA is TGCGCCAGCAGCTTTGGGCGGGGAGATGGCTACACCTTC.

The J gene is TRBJ2-7, the V gene TRBV7-2, with 8 bases fitting TRBD2. This CDR3 region has 15 residues. V trimming: 5 bases; J trimming: 6 bases; junction bases outside the gene matches: 12. Germline CDR1 SGHTA, CDR2 FQGNSA. CDR3 nucleotide sequence: TGTGCCAGCAGCCTCAGACAGCTCCGGGGGGGCGAGCAGTACTTC. As protein: CASSLRQLRGGEQYF.

V is TRBV6-5 and J is TRBJ1-1; 8 nucleotides line up with TRBD1. V lost 5 bases, J lost 5 bases, and 4 bases stayed unmatched. The germline V gene has CDR1 MNHEY and CDR2 SVGAGI. The CDR3 extends over 13 amino acids. In DNA, the CDR3 is TGTGCCAGCAGTGTTGACAGGGGAACTGAAGCTTTCTTT. Residues: CASSVDRGTEAFF.

The rearrangement uses TRBV5-1 and TRBJ1-2; 9 positions match TRBD1. V shed 4 bases and J 1 base; nucleotides not matched to a gene: 5. The CDR3 has 15 residues. Germline values: CDR1 SGHRS, CDR2 YFSETQ. Here the CDR3 DNA reads TGCGCCAGCAGCCACGGACAGGGGAATAACTATGGCTACACCTTC. It encodes CASSHGQGNNYGYTF.

The rearrangement joins TRBV5-1 to TRBJ1-1; tentative D call: TRBD1 (5 bases). Germline loops: CDR1 SGHRS, CDR2 YFSETQ. The CDR3 is 15 amino acids. Trimming left V 4 bases short and J 3 bases short, with 16 bases between. The CDR3 protein is CASSRGVGSDTEAFF. CDR3 sequence (DNA): TGCGCCAGCAGCCGGGGGGTGGGTAGTGACACTGAAGCTTTCTTT.

The chain employs TRBV5-1 and TRBJ2-1; TRBD1 matches 7 bases. Germline V lookup: CDR1 SGHRS, CDR2 YFSETQ. The CDR3 spans 16 residues. The junction had 12 bases not matched to a gene; V was cut back by 4 bases and J by 5 bases. This CDR3 is CASSPTPGGPNNEQFF. DNA for the CDR3: TGCGCCAGCAGCCCTACCCCAGGGGGTCCTAACAATGAGCAGTTCTTC.

The table lists this clone with a few counts. The CDR3 protein is CASSLESGSSYNEQFF. CDR3 DNA: TGTGCCAGCAGCTTAGAGAGCGGGAGCTCCTACAATGAGCAGTTCTTC. The rearrangement links TRBV11-2 to TRBJ2-1; 8 positions agree with TRBD2. V lost 0 bases, J lost 0 bases, and 1 base stayed unmatched. In germline, CDR1 is SGHAT, CDR2 FQNNGV. The CDR3 contains 16 residues.

This clone was detected a few times. J is TRBJ1-2 and V is TRBV19; 9 bases line up with TRBD1. Trimming took 6 bases from V and 5 from J; bases not matched to a gene: 10. There are 15 residues in the CDR3. CDR1 is LNHDA, CDR2 SQIVND, per germline (reference sequence). CDR3 residues: CASRTGGSFFYGYTF. Written as DNA, the CDR3 is TGTGCCAGTAGGACAGGGGGGAGTTTTTTTTATGGCTACACCTTC.

A remark on this clone: One junction end does not reproduce the germline sequence, and a read error may be involved. The rearrangement joins TRBV6-5 to TRBJ1-2, with D perhaps matching TRBD1 (6 bases). The CDR3 is 14 residues long. Germline loops: CDR1 MNHEY, CDR2 SVGAGI. The CDR3 region is CASTTPGATYGYPF. The DNA of the CDR3 is TGTGCCAGCACCACCCCAGGGGCGACCTATGGCTACCCCTTC.

The V call is TRBV10-1, the J call TRBJ2-5, with 8 positions matching TRBD2. The ends lost 6 bases at V and 5 bases at J; junction bases unmatched: 8. In germline, CDR1 is WNHNN, CDR2 SYGVQD (reference sequence). The CDR3 totals 14 residues. The CDR3 DNA follows: TGCGCCAGCAGCTTACGCGGGGGGCTGGAGACCCAGTACTTC. Protein sequence: CASSLRGGLETQYF.

This chain connects TRBV7-9 to TRBJ1-1; D is perhaps TRBD1 (5 bases). Trimming shortened V by 10 bases and J by 8 bases, and 14 bases separated the two germline ends. The CDR3 loop spans 11 amino acids. Germline V lookup: CDR1 SEHNR, CDR2 FQNEAQ (reference sequence). CDR3 amino acids: CAITRGGEAFF. The CDR3 DNA reads as TGTGCCATCACCCGGGGGGGAGAAGCTTTCTTT.

The V call is TRBV5-1, the J call TRBJ2-3; 12 positions agree with TRBD2. V lost 4 bases, J lost 6 bases, and 9 bases stayed unmatched. Germline lookup yields CDR1 SGHRS and CDR2 YFSETQ. CDR3 length: 16 amino acids. CDR3 residues: CASSQTSGRGGDTQYF. The CDR3 nucleotides are TGCGCCAGCAGCCAGACTAGCGGGAGAGGGGGTGATACGCAGTATTTT.

This rearrangement joins TRBV19 to TRBJ2-5, with D possibly TRBD2 on 7 matching bases. Per germline, CDR1 LNHDA and CDR2 SQIVND (reference sequence). The CDR3 length is 16 residues. V dropped 8 bases and J dropped 5 bases, with 24 bases sitting between them. CDR3 DNA sequence: TGTGCCAGTTCCAAACTGGGGGGGCGCGGGTTGGAGACCCAGTACTTC. Protein sequence: CASSKLGGRGLETQYF.

The V gene is TRBV27, the J gene TRBJ2-3, with TRBD2 matching over 9 bases. The CDR3 has 16 amino acids. The germline gives CDR1 MNHEY, CDR2 SMNVEV (reference sequence). The V and J ends lost 6 bases and 1 base, in that order; junction bases with no gene match: 8. In DNA, the CDR3 is TGTGCCAGCAGCCCGATAAGGACTAGCGGCACAGATACGCAGTATTTT. It is translated as CASSPIRTSGTDTQYF.

Regarding this clone: Germline is not matched at one junction end, which may reflect a read error. The rearrangement uses TRBV7-3 and TRBJ2-3; 9 bases map to TRBD2. Germline lookup yields CDR1 SGHTA and CDR2 FQGTGA. The CDR3 is 12 amino acids. The CDR3 sequence is CASSLMGLAPEF. The CDR3 DNA follows: TGTGCCAGCAGCTTAATGGGACTAGCCCCCGAGTTT. The full variable domain, in which reference TRBV7-3 and TRBJ2-3 provide the parts outside the CDR3, is GAGVSQTPSNKVTEKGKYVELRCDPISGHTALYWYRQSLGQGPEFLIYFQGTGAADDSGLPNDRFFAVRPEGSVSTLKIQRTERGDSAVYLCASSLMGLAPEFGPGTRLTVL.

The count of this clone is one. The J gene is TRBJ2-7, the V gene TRBV5-1; 10 bases match TRBD2. Germline CDR1 and CDR2: SGHRS and YFSETQ. This CDR3 is built from 13 residues. Trimming cost V 5 bases and J 7 bases; bases outside gene matches: 6. This CDR3 is CASRYGTSDEQYF. CDR3 nucleotide sequence: TGCGCCAGCAGATATGGGACTAGCGATGAGCAGTACTTC.